This TCR beta chain was profiled in a study of CD8+ T cells in alopecia areata. The treatment was: oral pan-JAK inhibitor, 5-10 mg twice daily. Isolated RNA was reverse transcribed into cDNA used as the sequencing template. Method: immunoSEQ multiplex PCR; TCRdb's copy keeps in-frame clones and lacks some. The table has about 200,000 clones, about 50% seen once. V gave up 10 bases and J gave up 3 bases; unmatched junction bases: 8. CDR1 and CDR2 from the germline V gene are ENHRY and SYGVKD. The CDR3 is 15 amino acids. This receptor was obtained from a human donor with alopecia areata. The source was CD4+ T cells sorted from blood, collected at week 4, from a patient treated with tofacitinib. V usage is TRBV10-3 and J usage is TRBJ2-3; 12 nucleotides align to TRBD2. In DNA, the CDR3 is TGTGCCACCGAGACTAGCGGGGGTGGTACAGATACGCAGTATTTT. Its protein product is CATETSGGGTDTQYF.